Presented here are 5 T cell receptor beta chains from one specimen sequenced in a study of shared clonotypes between healthy human individuals. As defined, naive CD8 cells were CD45RO-negative and positively selected for CCR7, with terminally differentiated effector memory CD45RA+ cells excluded. Sequencing used immunoSEQ multiplex PCR; TCRdb keeps in-frame clones, though not all of them. The sample shows around 1,900,000 clones, roughly 95% of them seen only once. Sequencing was done on a sample of naive CD8+ T cells from PBMCs. The source is a man aged 18 to 29 in good health. Some clones in this sample may be carry-over from other donors' samples.

The rearrangement joins TRBV27 to TRBJ2-1; 7 bases align to TRBD1. Trimming took 5 bases from V and 5 from J; bases not matched to a gene: 6. The CDR3 length is 14 residues. The germline V gene encodes CDR1 MNHEY and CDR2 SMNVEV (reference sequence). The chain's CDR3 is CASSRGGEDNEQFF. The CDR3 DNA reads TGTGCCAGCAGTAGAGGGGGCGAAGACAATGAGCAGTTCTTC.

V and J are TRBV5-5 and TRBJ2-7, with TRBD1 identical over 8 bases. The CDR3 contains 14 residues. The ends lost 2 bases at V and 4 bases at J; junction bases unmatched: 5. CDR1 is SGHKS, CDR2 YYEKEE, per germline (reference sequence). CDR3 region: CASSFNRGYYEQYF. The CDR3 DNA reads TGTGCCAGCAGCTTTAACAGGGGGTATTACGAGCAGTACTTC.

This clone was recorded only once. This chain connects TRBV19 to TRBJ2-3; D uncertain. With 11 bases removed from V and 4 bases from J, the gap between germline ends came to 13 bases. The germline CDR1 and CDR2 sequences are LNHDA and SQIVND (reference sequence). This CDR3 contains 12 residues. CDR3 residues: CAVAESADTQYF. CDR3 in DNA: TGTGCCGTGGCCGAATCCGCAGATACGCAGTATTTT. Filled out from reference TRBV19 and TRBJ2-3, the complete variable domain reads DGGITQSPKYLFRKEGQNVTLSCEQNLNHDAMYWYRQDPGQGLRLIYYSQIVNDFQKGDIAEGYSVSREKKESFPLTVTSAQKNPTAFYLCAVAESADTQYFGPGTRLTVL.

This chain joins TRBV7-8 and TRBJ2-3; possibly TRBD2 for D (6 bases). Between the trimmed V and J ends, which lost 5 bases and 5 bases, there was a span of 14 bases. The CDR3 covers 14 residues. From germline, CDR1 is SGHVS and CDR2 FQNEAQ. CDR3 DNA: TGTGCCAGCAGCCAGGGCGGAGGGAAAGATACGCAGTATTTT. This encodes CASSQGGGKDTQYF.

Regarding this clone: Other DNA sequences in this specimen translate into the identical CDR3. The V and J genes are TRBV27 and TRBJ1-2; maybe TRBD1 (5 bases). The V end lost 5 bases, the J end lost 4 bases, and 14 bases lay between the germline ends. Germline CDR1 MNHEY, CDR2 SMNVEV (reference sequence). This CDR3 is built from 14 residues. Written as DNA, the CDR3 is TGTGCCAGCAGTCCATTGGCGGGGCTCTATGGCTACACCTTC. Translated, it gives CASSPLAGLYGYTF.